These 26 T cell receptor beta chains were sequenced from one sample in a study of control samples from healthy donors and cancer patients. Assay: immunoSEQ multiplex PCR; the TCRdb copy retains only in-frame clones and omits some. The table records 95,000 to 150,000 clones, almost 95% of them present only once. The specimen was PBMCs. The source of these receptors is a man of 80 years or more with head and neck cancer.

The CDR3 spells CASSDSYNEQFF. The CDR3, as DNA: TGTGCCAGCAGTGATTCTTACAATGAGCAGTTCTTC. The chain combines TRBV25-1 with TRBJ2-1; D not certain. The CDR3 contains 12 residues. Germline V gene data show CDR1 as MGHDK and CDR2 as SYGVNS. V lost 3 bases, J lost 4 bases, and 4 bases lay in between.

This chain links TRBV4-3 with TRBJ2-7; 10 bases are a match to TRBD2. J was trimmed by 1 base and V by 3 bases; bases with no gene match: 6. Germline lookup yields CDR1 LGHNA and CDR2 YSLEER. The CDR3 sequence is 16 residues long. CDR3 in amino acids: CASSQALAGVSYEQYF. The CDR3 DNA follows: TGCGCCAGCAGCCAGGCCCTAGCGGGAGTATCCTACGAGCAGTACTTC.

CDR3 in amino acids: CASRGYSNQPQHF. DNA of the CDR3: TGTGCCAGCAGGGGGTATAGCAATCAGCCCCAGCATTTT. V gene TRBV2 combines with J gene TRBJ1-5; D gene ambiguous. This CDR3 contains 13 residues. Trimming took 6 bases from V and 0 from J, leaving 6 bases between them. CDR1 is SNHLY and CDR2 is FYNNEI in the germline V gene. The variable domain in full, completed from reference TRBV2 and TRBJ1-5, reads EPEVTQTPSHQVTQMGQEVILRCVPISNHLYFYWYRQILGQKVEFLVSFYNNEISEKSEIFDDQFSVERPDGSNFTLKIRSTKLEDSAMYFCASRGYSNQPQHFGDGTRLSIL.

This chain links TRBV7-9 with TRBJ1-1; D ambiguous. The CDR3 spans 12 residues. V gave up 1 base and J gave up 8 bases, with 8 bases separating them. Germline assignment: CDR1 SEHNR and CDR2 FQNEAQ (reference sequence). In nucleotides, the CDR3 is TGTGCCAGCAGCTTAGTCGGGCAGGAAGCTTTCTTT. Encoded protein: CASSLVGQEAFF.

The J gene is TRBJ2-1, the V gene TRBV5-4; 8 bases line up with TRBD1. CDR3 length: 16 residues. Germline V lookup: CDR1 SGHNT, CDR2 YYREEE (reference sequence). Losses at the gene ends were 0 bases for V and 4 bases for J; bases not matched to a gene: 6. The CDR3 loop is CASSLEAGTGYNEQFF. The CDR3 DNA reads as TGTGCCAGCAGCTTGGAGGCCGGGACAGGATACAATGAGCAGTTCTTC. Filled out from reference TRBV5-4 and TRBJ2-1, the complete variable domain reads ETGVTQSPTHLIKTRGQQVTLRCSSQSGHNTVSWYQQALGQGPQFIFQYYREEENGRGNFPPRFSGLQFPNYSSELNVNALELDDSALYLCASSLEAGTGYNEQFFGPGTRLTVL.

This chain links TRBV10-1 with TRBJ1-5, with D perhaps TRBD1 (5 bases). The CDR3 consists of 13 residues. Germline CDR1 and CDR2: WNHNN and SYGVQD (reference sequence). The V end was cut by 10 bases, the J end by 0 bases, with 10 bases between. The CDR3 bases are TGCGCCAATCTGGGGGATAGCAATCAGCCCCAGCATTTT. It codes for CANLGDSNQPQHF.

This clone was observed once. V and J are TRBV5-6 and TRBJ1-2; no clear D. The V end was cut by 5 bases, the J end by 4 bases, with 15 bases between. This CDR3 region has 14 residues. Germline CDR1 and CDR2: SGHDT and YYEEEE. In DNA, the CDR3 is TGTGCCAGCAGACCCGGACGGAGCATCTATGGCTACACCTTC. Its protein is CASRPGRSIYGYTF.

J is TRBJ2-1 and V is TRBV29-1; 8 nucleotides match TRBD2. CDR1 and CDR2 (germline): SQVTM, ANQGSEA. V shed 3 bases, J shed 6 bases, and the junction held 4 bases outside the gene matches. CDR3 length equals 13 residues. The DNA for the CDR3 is TGCAGCGTTGAGGGACTAGGCCGCAATGAGCAGTTCTTC. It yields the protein CSVEGLGRNEQFF.

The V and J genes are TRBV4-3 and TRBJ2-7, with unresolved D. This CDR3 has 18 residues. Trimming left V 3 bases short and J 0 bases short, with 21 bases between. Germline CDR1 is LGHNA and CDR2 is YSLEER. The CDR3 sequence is CASSQDLVNNRGSYEQYF. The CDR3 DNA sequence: TGCGCCAGCAGCCAGGACCTCGTGAATAACCGCGGCTCCTACGAGCAGTACTTC.

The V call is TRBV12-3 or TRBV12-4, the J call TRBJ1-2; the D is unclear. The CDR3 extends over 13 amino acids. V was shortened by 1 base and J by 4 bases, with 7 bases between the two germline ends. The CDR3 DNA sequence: TGTGCCAGCAGTTTAGACAGCTCCTATGGCTACACCTTC. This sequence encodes CASSLDSSYGYTF.

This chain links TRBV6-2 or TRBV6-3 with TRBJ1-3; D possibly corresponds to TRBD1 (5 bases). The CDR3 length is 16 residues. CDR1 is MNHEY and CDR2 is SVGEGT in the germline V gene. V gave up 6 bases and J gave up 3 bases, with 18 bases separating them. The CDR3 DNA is TGTGCCAGCAGACCTCCAGGGAGCTTTGGTGGAAACACCATATATTTT. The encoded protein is CASRPPGSFGGNTIYF.

The CDR3 region is CASSFGLAGEETQYF. CDR3 nucleotide sequence: TGTGCCAGCAGCTTCGGACTAGCGGGAGAAGAGACCCAGTACTTC. The rearrangement links TRBV5-5 to TRBJ2-5, with 13 bases that match TRBD2. V lost 2 bases to trimming and J lost 3 bases; unmatched junction nucleotides: 1. Germline CDR1 is SGHKS and CDR2 is YYEKEE (reference sequence). CDR3 length: 15 residues.

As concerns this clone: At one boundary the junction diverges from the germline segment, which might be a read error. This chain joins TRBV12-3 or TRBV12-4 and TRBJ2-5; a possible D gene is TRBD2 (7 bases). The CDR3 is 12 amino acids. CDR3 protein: CASSFQGGGSNF. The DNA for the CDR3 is TGTGCCAGCAGTTTTCAAGGGGGGGGGTCTAACTTC.

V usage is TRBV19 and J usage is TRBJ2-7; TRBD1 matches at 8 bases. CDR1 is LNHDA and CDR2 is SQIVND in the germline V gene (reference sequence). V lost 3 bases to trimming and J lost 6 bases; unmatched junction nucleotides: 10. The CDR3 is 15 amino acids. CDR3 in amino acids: CASSISGTGSGEQYF. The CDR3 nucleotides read TGTGCCAGTAGTATCTCCGGGACAGGCTCAGGCGAGCAGTACTTC. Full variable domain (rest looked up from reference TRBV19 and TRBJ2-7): DGGITQSPKYLFRKEGQNVTLSCEQNLNHDAMYWYRQDPGQGLRLIYYSQIVNDFQKGDIAEGYSVSREKKESFPLTVTSAQKNPTAFYLCASSISGTGSGEQYFGPGTRLTVT.

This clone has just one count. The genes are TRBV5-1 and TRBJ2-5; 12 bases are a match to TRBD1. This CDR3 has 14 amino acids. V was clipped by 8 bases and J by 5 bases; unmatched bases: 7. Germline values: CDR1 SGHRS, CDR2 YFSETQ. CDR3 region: CASYRDRGLETQYF. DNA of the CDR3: TGCGCCAGTTATCGGGACAGGGGGCTTGAGACCCAGTACTTC.

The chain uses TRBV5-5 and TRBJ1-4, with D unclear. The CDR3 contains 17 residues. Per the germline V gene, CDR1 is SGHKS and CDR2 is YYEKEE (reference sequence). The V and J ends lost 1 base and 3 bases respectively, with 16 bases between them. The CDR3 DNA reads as TGTGCCAGCAGCTTGTCCCCCAGCGGGATAGCTAATGAAAAACTGTTTTTT. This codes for CASSLSPSGIANEKLFF.

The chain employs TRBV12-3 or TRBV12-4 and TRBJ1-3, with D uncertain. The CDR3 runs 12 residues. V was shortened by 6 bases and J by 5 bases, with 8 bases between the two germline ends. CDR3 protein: CASSSNRNTIYF. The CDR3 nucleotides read TGTGCCAGCAGCTCGAACCGAAACACCATATATTTT.

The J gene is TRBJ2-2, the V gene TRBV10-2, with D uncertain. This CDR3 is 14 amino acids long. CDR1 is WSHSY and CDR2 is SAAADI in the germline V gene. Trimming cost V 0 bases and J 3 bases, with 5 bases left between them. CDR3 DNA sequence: TGCGCCAGCAGTGAGTCTATGGACACCGGGGAGCTGTTTTTT. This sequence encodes CASSESMDTGELFF.

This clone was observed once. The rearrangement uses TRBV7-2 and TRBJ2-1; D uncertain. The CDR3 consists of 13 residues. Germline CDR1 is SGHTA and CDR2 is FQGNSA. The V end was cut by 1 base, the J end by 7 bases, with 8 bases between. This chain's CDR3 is CASSLGFTNEQFF. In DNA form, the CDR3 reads TGTGCCAGCAGCTTAGGATTTACTAATGAGCAGTTCTTC. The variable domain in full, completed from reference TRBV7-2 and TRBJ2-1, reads GAGVSQSPSNKVTEKGKDVELRCDPISGHTALYWYRQSLGQGLEFLIYFQGNSAPDKSGLPSDRFSAERTGGSVSTLTIQRTQQEDSAVYLCASSLGFTNEQFFGPGTRLTVL.

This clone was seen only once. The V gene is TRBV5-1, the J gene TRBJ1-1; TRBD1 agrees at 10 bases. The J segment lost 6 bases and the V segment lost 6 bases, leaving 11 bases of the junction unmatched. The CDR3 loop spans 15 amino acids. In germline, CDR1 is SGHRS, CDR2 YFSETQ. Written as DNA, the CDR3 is TGCGCCAGCACATGGACAGGGGGATCGGGGGCTGAAGCTTTCTTT. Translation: CASTWTGGSGAEAFF.

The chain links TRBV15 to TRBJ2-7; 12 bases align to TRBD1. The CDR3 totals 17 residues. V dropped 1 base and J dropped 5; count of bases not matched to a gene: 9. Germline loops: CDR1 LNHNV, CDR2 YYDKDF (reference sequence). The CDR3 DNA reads TGTGCCACCAGCAGAGTCAGGGGACAGGGGGCGTTCCACGAGCAGTACTTC. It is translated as CATSRVRGQGAFHEQYF.

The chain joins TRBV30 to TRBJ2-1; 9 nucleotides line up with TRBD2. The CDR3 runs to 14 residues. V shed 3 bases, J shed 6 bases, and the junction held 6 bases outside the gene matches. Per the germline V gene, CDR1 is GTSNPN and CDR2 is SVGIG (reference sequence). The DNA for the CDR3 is TGTGCCTGGAGATTAGCGGGAGTTGCCAATGAGCAGTTCTTC. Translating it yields CAWRLAGVANEQFF.

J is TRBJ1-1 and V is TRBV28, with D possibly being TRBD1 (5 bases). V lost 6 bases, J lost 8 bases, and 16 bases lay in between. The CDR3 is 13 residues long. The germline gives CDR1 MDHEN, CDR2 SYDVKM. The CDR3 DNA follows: TGTGCCAGCAGGGGGGGACGGGGAACGGAAGCTTTCTTT. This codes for CASRGGRGTEAFF.

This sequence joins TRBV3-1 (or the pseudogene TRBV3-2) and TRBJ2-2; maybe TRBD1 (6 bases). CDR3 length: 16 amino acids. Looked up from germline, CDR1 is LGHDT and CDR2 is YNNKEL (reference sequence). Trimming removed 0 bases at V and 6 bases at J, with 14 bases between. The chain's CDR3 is CASSQENHPGAGELFF. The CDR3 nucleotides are TGTGCCAGCAGCCAAGAAAACCATCCAGGGGCCGGGGAGCTGTTTTTT.

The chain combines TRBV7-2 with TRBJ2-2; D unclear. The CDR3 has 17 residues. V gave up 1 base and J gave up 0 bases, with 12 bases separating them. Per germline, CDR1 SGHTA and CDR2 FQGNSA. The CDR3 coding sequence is TGTGCCAGCAGCTTAGATACGTCCACAGCGAACACCGGGGAGCTGTTTTTT. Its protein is CASSLDTSTANTGELFF.

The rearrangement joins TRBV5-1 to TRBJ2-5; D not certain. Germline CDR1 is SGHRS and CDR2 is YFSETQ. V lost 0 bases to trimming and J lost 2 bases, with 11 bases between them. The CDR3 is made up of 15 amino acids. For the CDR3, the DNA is TGCGCCAGCAGCTTGGGAGGTATGGCACAAGAGACCCAGTACTTC. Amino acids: CASSLGGMAQETQYF.